The source of this T cell receptor (beta chain) is a study of vaccination and CD4 T cells after COVID-19. Concerning this clonotype: What it binds is not known.

Oncomine TCR Beta short-read sequencing was applied to DNA from cultured CD4+ T cells. One entry per CDR3 protein, called by TCRdb with MiXCR from the PCR reads. The table includes 25,000 to 30,000 distinct CDR3 sequences, about 60% detected once. The CDR3 is made up of 16 amino acids. CDR1 and CDR2 from the germline V gene are MGHRA and YSYEKL. V shed 3 bases and J shed 6 bases, with 20 bases lying between them. Treatment of the sample: roughly 10-day PBMC culture with coronavirus spike peptide pools or control peptides (ViraFEST assay). This specimen consisted of CD4+ T cells from blood, cultured in vitro, obtained after SARS-CoV-2 vaccination. This chain joins TRBV4-1 and TRBJ1-1; D possibly corresponds to TRBD1 (6 bases). This receptor was obtained from a human donor who received a COVID-19 vaccine. The CDR3 loop is CASSHLRTANRPEAFF. CDR3 bases: TGCGCCAGCAGCCACCTCAGGACAGCCAACCGCCCTGAAGCTTTCTTT.